This T cell receptor beta chain was identified during a study of response to subunit inactivated influenza vaccine. Notes on the study in general: Authors suggested few new T cells are recruited by each seasonal influenza vaccination.

This clonotype occurred a few times. No antigen is known for it. V trimming: 4 bases; J trimming: 6 bases; junction bases outside the gene matches: 9. CDR3 length: 16 amino acids. Germline loops: CDR1 WSHSY, CDR2 SAAADI. One entry per CDR3 protein, called by TCRdb with MiXCR from the RT-PCR reads. The sample includes fewer than 700,000 distinct CDR3 sequences, 10% to 15% seen only once; the top ten take around 12%. The source was PBMCs from blood, collected 45 days after vaccination. This sequence originates from a man in his forties or fifties who received an inactivated influenza vaccine. The V and J genes are TRBV10-2 and TRBJ2-3, with 11 bases fitting TRBD2. CDR3 coding DNA: TGCGCCAGCAGTGCAGGGCTAGCGGGGGGCCTGGATACGCAGTATTTT. Translated, it gives CASSAGLAGGLDTQYF.